The present entry profiles one TCR beta chain with its context. Every donor, a Caucasian adult, lived in Nashville, Tennessee. Genomic DNA belonging to each subset was distributed in equal measure over several immunoSEQ plates. Data came from immunoSEQ multiplex PCR; TCRdb stores just in-frame clones and leaves some out. The sample yields approximately 980,000 clones, 60% to 85% seen once. The sample comes from a study of shared clonotypes between healthy human individuals. The CDR3 totals 13 residues. With 10 bases removed from V and 0 bases from J, the gap between germline ends came to 10 bases. Per germline, CDR1 MNHNS and CDR2 SASEGT.

V and J are TRBV6-1 and TRBJ1-5; D not resolved. The source is a man aged 18 to 29 in good health. The sequencing input was memory CD4+ T cells sorted from blood. Subset here: CD45RA-negative fraction. The CDR3 here is CATSDYSNQPQHF. The CDR3 coding sequence is TGTGCCACTTCAGACTATAGCAATCAGCCCCAGCATTTT.